These 26 T cell receptor beta chains were all obtained from the same sample, sequenced in a study of T cells in Graves' hyperthyroidism and ophthalmopathy. TCR beta CDR3 regions were amplified from RNA transcripts. In the first-round RT-PCR of the TCR CDR3, the HTBI primer set was used. TCRdb re-called the multiplex PCR reads through MiXCR, storing one row per CDR3 protein. The sample has 490,000 or so distinct CDR3 sequences, more than 15% seen once. Sequenced sample: blood. Every receptor here comes from a woman in her 30s with Graves' ophthalmopathy.

This chain connects TRBV28 to TRBJ2-7; 9 bases map to TRBD1. V trimming: 9 bases; J trimming: 2 bases; junction bases outside the gene matches: 11. The germline gives CDR1 MDHEN, CDR2 SYDVKM. This CDR3 spans 15 amino acids. The CDR3 loop reads CASSTGTGTTYEQYF. The CDR3 coding sequence is TGTGCCAGTAGTACAGGGACAGGGACTACCTACGAGCAGTACTTC. Filled out from reference TRBV28 and TRBJ2-7, the complete variable domain reads DVKVTQSSRYLVKRTGEKVFLECVQDMDHENMFWYRQDPGLGLRLIYFSYDVKMKEKGDIPEGYSVSREKKERFSLILESASTNQTSMYLCASSTGTGTTYEQYFGPGTRLTVT.

This clonotype was seen more than once but under ten times. The chain joins TRBV20-1 to TRBJ2-2; a possible D gene is TRBD2 (5 bases). CDR1 is DFQATT, CDR2 SNEGSKA, per germline (reference sequence). The CDR3 is 13 amino acids. Trimming cost V 1 base and J 7 bases, with 10 bases left between them. CDR3 coding DNA: TGCAGTGCTAGAGGTGGGAGCGACGGGGAGCTGTTTTTT. Translation: CSARGGSDGELFF.

This clonotype was detected many times. The chain has TRBV4-1 and TRBJ1-5; D is perhaps TRBD1 (5 bases). This CDR3 contains 14 residues. Germline CDR1 is MGHRA and CDR2 is YSYEKL. The ends were cut back, 1 base at V and 6 bases at J, with 10 bases in the middle. CDR3 bases: TGCGCCAGCAGCCAAGGACAGTGGGGTCAGCCCCAGCATTTT. Translation gives CASSQGQWGQPQHF.

This clonotype has ten or more counts. The genes are TRBV2 and TRBJ2-3, with TRBD2 matching 12 bases. Germline V CDR1 and CDR2: SNHLY, FYNNEI. With 5 bases clipped from V and 4 bases from J, the junction kept 4 bases outside the gene matches. CDR3 length: 15 residues. Here the CDR3 reads CASSRTSGDADTQYF. The CDR3 DNA follows: TGTGCCAGCAGTAGGACTAGCGGGGACGCAGATACGCAGTATTTT.

This clonotype was detected many times. V is TRBV11-2 and J is TRBJ2-3; D remains ambiguous. Germline values: CDR1 SGHAT, CDR2 FQNNGV. V lost 4 bases and J lost 2, with 13 bases in between. CDR3 size: 15 residues. The DNA of the CDR3 is TGTGCCAGCAGCTCAGTAGGCCTTGTCACAGATACGCAGTATTTT. It codes for CASSSVGLVTDTQYF.

The V and J genes are TRBV6-5 and TRBJ2-2; D remains ambiguous. V lost 0 bases to trimming and J lost 5 bases, with 4 bases between them. The CDR3 covers 13 residues. Germline-derived CDR1 and CDR2 are MNHEY and SVGAGI. The CDR3 region is CASSYSPTGELFF. CDR3 bases: TGTGCCAGCAGTTACTCTCCAACCGGGGAGCTGTTTTTT.

The genes are TRBV11-3 and TRBJ2-1; TRBD2 aligns across 8 bases. CDR1 is SGHNT and CDR2 is YENEEA in the germline V gene. The V gene end was trimmed by 9 bases and the J gene end by 6 bases; junction bases not matched to a gene: 19. This CDR3 has 17 residues. CDR3 nucleotides: TGTGCCAGTACCCCAAGTTTAGGACTAGCCTTACTCAATGAGCAGTTCTTC. Its protein product is CASTPSLGLALLNEQFF.

The chain recombines TRBV28 with TRBJ2-2; 8 nucleotides agree with TRBD2. Germline trimming cut 2 bases from V and 6 bases from J; bases unmatched to any gene: 5. CDR1 is MDHEN, CDR2 SYDVKM, per germline. The CDR3 is made up of 15 amino acids. The CDR3 nucleotides are TGTGCCAGCAGTTTAAGCGGGAGACTGGCCGGGGAGCTGTTTTTT. Its translation: CASSLSGRLAGELFF. Full variable domain (outside the CDR3, taken from reference TRBV28 and TRBJ2-2): DVKVTQSSRYLVKRTGEKVFLECVQDMDHENMFWYRQDPGLGLRLIYFSYDVKMKEKGDIPEGYSVSREKKERFSLILESASTNQTSMYLCASSLSGRLAGELFFGEGSRLTVL.

The table lists this clonotype with many counts. This chain uses TRBV28 with TRBJ2-3; D perhaps matches TRBD2 (5 bases). This CDR3 is built from 15 residues. Per the germline V gene, CDR1 is MDHEN and CDR2 is SYDVKM. Trimming removed 7 bases at V and 0 bases at J, with 14 bases between. The CDR3 protein is CASIDPRTSTDTQYF. CDR3 coding DNA: TGTGCCAGCATCGACCCCAGGACTAGCACAGATACGCAGTATTTT.

This clonotype came up many times. V and J are TRBV28 and TRBJ2-5, with TRBD1 as a possible D gene (7 bases). V lost 4 bases and J lost 0, with 18 bases in between. Germline V gives CDR1 MDHEN, CDR2 SYDVKM. CDR3 length equals 17 residues. The CDR3 sequence: CASSSSGGTVYQETQYF. In DNA form, the CDR3 reads TGTGCCAGCAGTTCCTCTGGGGGGACAGTGTACCAAGAGACCCAGTACTTC.

A few counts support this clonotype. Just one base apart from a much larger clone, this may be a read error. V is TRBV7-2 and J is TRBJ2-7; 8 positions match TRBD2. With V trimmed by 1 base and J by 7 bases, 18 bases remained unmatched. Germline CDR1 SGHTA, CDR2 FQGNSA. The CDR3 is made up of 18 amino acids. The CDR3 loop reads CASSLGPPPSGLGNEQYF. The CDR3 DNA is TGTGCCAGCAGCTTAGGCCCCCCCCCTAGCGGGTTAGGGAATGAGCAGTACTTC.

This clonotype was seen repeatedly, ten times or more. The chain carries TRBV20-1 and TRBJ1-4; no clear D gene. The CDR3 sequence is 16 residues long. CDR1 is DFQATT, CDR2 SNEGSKA, per germline (reference sequence). V shed 4 bases and J shed 0 bases, with 15 bases lying between them. The CDR3 sequence: CSAMVLGATTNEKLFF. Here the CDR3 DNA reads TGCAGTGCTATGGTCCTGGGAGCCACAACTAATGAAAAACTGTTTTTT.

This clonotype was seen a handful of times. The J gene is TRBJ2-7, the V gene TRBV27, with D perhaps matching TRBD2 (5 bases). The V end lost 5 bases, the J end lost 2 bases, and 19 bases lay between the germline ends. This CDR3 comprises 16 residues. CDR1 and CDR2 (germline): MNHEY, SMNVEV (reference sequence). The CDR3 sequence: CASSPDGNTEPYEQYF. The CDR3 DNA follows: TGTGCCAGCAGTCCAGACGGGAACACCGAGCCCTACGAGCAGTACTTC.

Only a few counts were recorded for this clonotype. The CDR3 bases are TGCAGCGTCCTCTTACAGGGTGGCGGGAGCTATGGCTACACCTTC. The encoded protein is CSVLLQGGGSYGYTF. V gene TRBV29-1 combines with J gene TRBJ1-2; D might be TRBD1 (6 bases). V shed 6 bases and J shed 4 bases, with 21 bases lying between them. The length of the CDR3 is 15 residues. Per germline, CDR1 SQVTM and CDR2 ANQGSEA.

This clonotype was counted many times. V gene TRBV28 combines with J gene TRBJ2-7, with TRBD1 matching over 7 bases. This CDR3 is 13 amino acids long. V lost 8 bases and J lost 7; bases outside the gene matches: 11. The germline CDR1 and CDR2 sequences are MDHEN and SYDVKM. The DNA for the CDR3 is TGTGCCAGCGGGGACAGCCTGATTGGTGAGCAGTACTTC. Encoded protein: CASGDSLIGEQYF.

The CDR3: CASSRGSPTYEQYF. CDR3 DNA: TGTGCCAGCTCTAGGGGGAGCCCAACCTACGAGCAGTACTTC. The chain is built from TRBV6-1 and TRBJ2-7; TRBD1 is a possible D gene (6 bases). Trimming stripped 8 bases from V and 2 bases from J, with 16 bases between. Per the germline V gene, CDR1 is MNHNS and CDR2 is SASEGT. CDR3 length: 14 amino acids.

This clonotype has a count of ten or more. The chain recombines TRBV12-3 or TRBV12-4 with TRBJ2-2; the D gene could be TRBD1 or TRBD2 (5 bases each). V lost 7 bases and J lost 7, with 16 bases in between. The CDR3 contains 14 residues. The CDR3 protein is CASIYGTLDGELFF. The DNA for the CDR3 is TGTGCCAGCATCTACGGGACGCTGGACGGGGAGCTGTTTTTT.

The table lists this clonotype with many counts. The rearrangement links TRBV3-1 to TRBJ1-1, with 8 bases lining up with TRBD1. The length of the CDR3 is 14 residues. V shed 1 base and J 4 bases; nucleotides not matched to a gene: 2. The germline gives CDR1 LGHDT, CDR2 YNNKEL (reference sequence). CDR3 sequence: CASSQGRGPTEAFF. Written as DNA, the CDR3 is TGTGCCAGCAGCCAAGGCAGGGGGCCCACTGAAGCTTTCTTT.

Ten or more counts support this clonotype. This chain joins TRBV2 and TRBJ2-7; 10 bases agree with TRBD1. The V gene's germline CDR1 is SNHLY and CDR2 FYNNEI. V lost 11 bases to trimming and J lost 5 bases; unmatched junction nucleotides: 9. The CDR3 loop spans 13 amino acids. The CDR3 loop is CAGSPGTGDEQYF. The CDR3 DNA reads TGTGCCGGGAGTCCTGGGACAGGGGACGAGCAGTACTTC.

The table lists this clonotype with many counts. This chain connects TRBV7-2 to TRBJ2-7, with 7 bases matching TRBD1. Germline lookup yields CDR1 SGHTA and CDR2 FQGNSA. V shed 1 base, J shed 7 bases, and the junction held 13 bases outside the gene matches. The CDR3 is 16 residues long. This CDR3 is CASSLERGGGTKEQYF. The CDR3 region has the DNA TGTGCCAGCAGCTTAGAGAGAGGGGGCGGAACAAAAGAGCAGTACTTC.

To note about this clonotype: This could be a read error, since a much larger clone is one nucleotide away. The chain employs TRBV6-9 and TRBJ2-1; D remains ambiguous. The germline V gene has CDR1 MNHGY and CDR2 SVAAGI. CDR3 length equals 12 residues. The CDR3 loop reads CAGSYDPHEQFF. The CDR3 DNA follows: TGTGCCGGCAGTTACGACCCCCATGAGCAGTTCTTC.

In this sample, this clonotype turned up many times. The gene calls are TRBV20-1 and TRBJ1-1; D might be TRBD1 (6 bases). Germline assignment: CDR1 DFQATT and CDR2 SNEGSKA (reference sequence). This CDR3 region has 15 residues. V shed 6 bases and J shed 0 bases, with 17 bases lying between them. The DNA for the CDR3 is TGCAGTGCCCCTAGAGGGGGGAACATGAACACTGAAGCTTTCTTT. Encoded protein: CSAPRGGNMNTEAFF.

This clonotype was counted a few times. V gene TRBV20-1 combines with J gene TRBJ2-7, with TRBD1 identical over 9 bases. The CDR3 is 14 residues long. Germline trimming cut 5 bases from V and 2 bases from J; bases unmatched to any gene: 7. Per germline, CDR1 DFQATT and CDR2 SNEGSKA (reference sequence). The CDR3 region is CSARRDRATYEQYF. The CDR3 nucleotides read TGCAGTGCTCGGCGGGACAGGGCAACCTACGAGCAGTACTTC.

The chain couples TRBV11-3 to TRBJ2-1; 7 nucleotides align to TRBD2. The CDR3 runs to 15 residues. Trimming cost V 2 bases and J 0 bases; bases outside gene matches: 1. Germline V gene lookup returns CDR1 SGHNT and CDR2 YENEEA. The CDR3 coding sequence is TGTGCCAGCAGCTTACGGGAGGCCTCCTACAATGAGCAGTTCTTC. The encoded protein is CASSLREASYNEQFF.

V gene TRBV7-2 combines with J gene TRBJ1-5; D not resolved. V was shortened by 4 bases and J by 5 bases, with 18 bases between the two germline ends. There are 16 residues in the CDR3. CDR1 is SGHTA, CDR2 FQGNSA, per germline. The CDR3 nucleotides read TGTGCCAGCAGCTCCTCCAAGGCGTCGACCGATCAGCCCCAGCATTTT. Protein product: CASSSSKASTDQPQHF.

There are a few counts of this clonotype. V usage is TRBV5-1 and J usage is TRBJ2-7; D is possibly TRBD2 (5 bases). There are 13 residues in the CDR3. CDR1 is SGHRS and CDR2 is YFSETQ in the germline V gene. V was trimmed by 1 base and J by 7 bases, leaving 12 bases between them. CDR3 residues: CASSLKGSGEQYF. DNA of the CDR3: TGCGCCAGCAGCTTGAAGGGCTCGGGAGAGCAGTACTTC.